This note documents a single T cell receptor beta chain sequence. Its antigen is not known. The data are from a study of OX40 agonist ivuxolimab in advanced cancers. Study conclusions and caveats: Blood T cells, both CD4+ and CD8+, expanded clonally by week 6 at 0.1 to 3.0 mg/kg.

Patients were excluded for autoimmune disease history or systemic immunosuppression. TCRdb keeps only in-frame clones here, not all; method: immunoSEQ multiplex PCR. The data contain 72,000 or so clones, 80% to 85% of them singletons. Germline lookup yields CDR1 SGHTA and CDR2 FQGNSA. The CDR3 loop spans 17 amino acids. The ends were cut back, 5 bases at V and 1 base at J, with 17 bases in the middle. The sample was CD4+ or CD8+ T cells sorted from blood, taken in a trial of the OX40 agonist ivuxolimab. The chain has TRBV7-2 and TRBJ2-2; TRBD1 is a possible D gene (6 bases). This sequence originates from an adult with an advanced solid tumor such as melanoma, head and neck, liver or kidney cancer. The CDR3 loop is CASSHHNRAGNTGELFF. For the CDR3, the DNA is TGTGCCAGCAGCCACCACAACAGGGCGGGGAACACCGGGGAGCTGTTTTTT.